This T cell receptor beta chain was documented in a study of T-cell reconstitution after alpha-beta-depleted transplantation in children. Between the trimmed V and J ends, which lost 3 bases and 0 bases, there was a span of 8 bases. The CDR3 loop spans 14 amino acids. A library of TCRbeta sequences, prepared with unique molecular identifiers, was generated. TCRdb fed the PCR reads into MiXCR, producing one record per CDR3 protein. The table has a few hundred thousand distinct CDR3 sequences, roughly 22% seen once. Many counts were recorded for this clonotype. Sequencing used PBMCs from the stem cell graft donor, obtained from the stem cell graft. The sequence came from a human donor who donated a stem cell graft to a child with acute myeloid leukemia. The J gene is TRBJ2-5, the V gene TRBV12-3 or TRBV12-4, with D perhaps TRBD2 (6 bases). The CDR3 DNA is TGTGCCAGCAGTTTGGAGGGGTACCAAGAGACCCAGTACTTC. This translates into CASSLEGYQETQYF.